The present TCR beta chain was sequenced within a study of T cells in Graves' hyperthyroidism and ophthalmopathy (dated by TCRdb to about 2019). About the study as a whole: Peripheral blood was collected at initial diagnosis, before any treatment. To identify distinguishing TCR V-J signatures, a discovery cohort of 95 to 100 patients was used, comprising some 45 with Graves' ophthalmopathy and approximately 58 with stable Graves' hyperthyroidism. An independent validation cohort of under 20 hyperthyroidism patients and about 15 patients who later progressed to ophthalmopathy tested prospective prediction of ophthalmopathy. The roughly 94 discovery patients were randomly split 7:3 into training and test sets. The study also compared thyroid tissue and blood T-cell repertoires from 6 or 7 Graves' hyperthyroidism patients. After blood sampling, hyperthyroidism patients were treated with methimazole at a starting dose of 30 mg daily, and ophthalmopathy patients were treated with high-dose intravenous methylprednisolone. The paper reports TCR Vbeta CDR3 sequencing of over 130 peripheral blood samples: around 45 ophthalmopathy, about 75 hyperthyroidism and around 17 progressor patients.

This clonotype was observed at least ten times. The clone's antigen remains unknown. Base qualities were left out, and no much larger clone turns up one base away. Study-level results and caveats: A 13 V-J signature model separated ophthalmopathy from stable hyperthyroidism, with about 90% sensitivity and roughly 81% specificity in cross-validation and 80%/75% in testing. In validation, the model predicted progression to ophthalmopathy a median of about 5.9 months before onset, with roughly 70% sensitivity and about 75% specificity. Most expanded thyroid clonotypes (frequency above 0.001) were also detected in blood, suggesting blood repertoires may reflect thyroid immune responses. Sample size was not statistically predetermined, and investigators were not blinded to group allocation.

Stable Graves' hyperthyroidism was defined as no progression to ophthalmopathy during 18 months of follow-up. Hyperthyroidism patients were newly diagnosed, with disease duration under 2 months, and aged 18 to 65 years. Exclusion was applied to patients with uncontrolled infections, other autoimmune diseases, pregnancy or lactation. Diagnoses were established on the basis of clinical symptoms, serum thyroxine and TRAb, thyroid ultrasound, and orbital computed tomography. PBMCs were isolated from around 10 ml of fresh peripheral blood by Ficoll-Paque density gradient centrifugation. Total RNA was extracted using Trizol reagent, and RNA quality was assessed on an Agilent 2100 Bioanalyzer. TCR beta CDR3 regions were amplified from RNA transcripts. A first-round RT-PCR of the TCR CDR3 used the HTBI primer set with the Qiagen OneStep RT-PCR kit. The libraries were constructed in a second round of multiplex PCR and then size-selected and purified. Libraries were sequenced paired-end with 100 bp reads on an Illumina HiSeq2000. The paper's processing steps were these. SOAPnuke was used to process the raw data, with reads discarded if the reads contained adapters or uncalled bases, had a mean Phred below 15, or lacked an exact constant-primer or identifier match. High-quality paired reads were merged using COPE v1.2.5, and each unique nucleotide sequence was defined as a clonotype. MiTCR v1.1 was used to align the clonotypes against IMGT TRBV, TRBD and TRBJ reference segments. The analysis was restricted to V-J combinations with a frequency above 0.0001, which together covered just over 98% of the repertoires. The TCS score was defined as the ratio of F50 (clonal expansion) to E x V (chaos), calculated using BLOSUM62-based TCRdist between CDR3 peptides within each V-J. Welch's t-statistics and random forest reduced around 510 V-J features to 10 to 15, which were used in a naive Bayes classifier (R e1071). TCRdb reanalyzed the raw reads on its own, using fastp at Q25 for trimming and MiXCR for clone calling, and kept in-frame beta chains. Merged by CDR3 protein, the rows form single entries marked with the most common genes and DNA. The authors' filters were not applied to this entry. The sample profile shows under 650,000 distinct CDR3 sequences; roughly 15% of them were found once. 3% to 4% of the sample rests with the top ten.

Via the germline V gene (reference sequence), CDR1 is DFQATT and CDR2 SNEGSKA. V is cut back by 1 base and J by 7 bases, with 3 bases in the junction unmatched. From its cysteine to its phenylalanine, the CDR3 spans 13 amino acids. Here the CDR3 DNA is all that survives: 39 bases in frame from base 1. Sequenced material: blood. The sequence derives from a woman in her thirties with Graves' hyperthyroidism. The chain couples TRBV20-1 to TRBJ2-4, with 8 junctional bases fitting TRBD2. At the DNA level, the sequence is TGCAGTGCTAGAGTGGCTAGCGGGAACATTCAGTACTTC. This codes for CSARVASGNIQYF.